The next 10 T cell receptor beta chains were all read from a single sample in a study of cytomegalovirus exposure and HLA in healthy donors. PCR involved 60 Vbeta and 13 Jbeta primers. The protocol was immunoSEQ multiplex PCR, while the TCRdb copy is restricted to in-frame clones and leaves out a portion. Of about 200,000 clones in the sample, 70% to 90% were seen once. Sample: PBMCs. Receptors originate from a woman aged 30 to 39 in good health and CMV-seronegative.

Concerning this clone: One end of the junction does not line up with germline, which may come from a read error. Here the CDR3 reads CASSQQGDTGELFF. The CDR3 bases are TGTGCTAGCAGTCAACAGGGTGACACCGGGGAGCTGTTTTTT. The J gene is TRBJ2-2, the V gene TRBV7-7; perhaps TRBD1 as D (6 bases). CDR3 size: 14 residues. The germline gives CDR1 SSHAT, CDR2 FNYEAQ (reference sequence). Drawing the rest from reference TRBV7-7 and TRBJ2-2, the complete variable domain is GAGVSQSPRYKVTKRGQDVTLRCDPISSHATLYWYQQALGQGPEFLTYFNYEAQPDKSGLPSDRFSAERPEGSISTLTIQRTEQRDSAMYRCASSQQGDTGELFFGEGSRLTVL.

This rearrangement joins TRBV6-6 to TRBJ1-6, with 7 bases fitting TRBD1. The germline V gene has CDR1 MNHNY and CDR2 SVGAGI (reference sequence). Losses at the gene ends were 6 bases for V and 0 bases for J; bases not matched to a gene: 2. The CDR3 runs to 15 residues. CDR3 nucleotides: TGTGCCAGCAGCCGGGACAGCTCCTATAATTCACCCCTCCACTTT. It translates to CASSRDSSYNSPLHF.

DNA for the CDR3: TGTGCCAGCATATCCGGAGGCGAGCAGTACTTC. Amino acid sequence: CASISGGEQYF. The V call is TRBV28, the J call TRBJ2-7; possible D gene TRBD2, 5 bases. Looked up from germline, CDR1 is MDHEN and CDR2 is SYDVKM. V lost 7 bases to trimming and J lost 6 bases, with 10 bases between them. The CDR3 has 11 residues. Complete variable domain (other parts from reference TRBV28 and TRBJ2-7): DVKVTQSSRYLVKRTGEKVFLECVQDMDHENMFWYRQDPGLGLRLIYFSYDVKMKEKGDIPEGYSVSREKKERFSLILESASTNQTSMYLCASISGGEQYFGPGTRLTVT.

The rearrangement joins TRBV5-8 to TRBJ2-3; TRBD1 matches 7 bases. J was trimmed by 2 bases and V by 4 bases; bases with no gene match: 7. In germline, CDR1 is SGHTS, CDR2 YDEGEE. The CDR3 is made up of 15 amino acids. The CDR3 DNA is TGTGCCAGCAGCACAGACAGGGACCACACAGATACGCAGTATTTT. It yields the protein CASSTDRDHTDTQYF.

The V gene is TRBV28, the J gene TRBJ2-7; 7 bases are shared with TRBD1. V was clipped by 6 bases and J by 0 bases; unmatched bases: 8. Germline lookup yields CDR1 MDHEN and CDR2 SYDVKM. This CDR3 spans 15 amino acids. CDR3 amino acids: CASRRQGRFSYEQYF. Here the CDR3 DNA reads TGTGCCAGCAGACGACAGGGTCGCTTCTCCTACGAGCAGTACTTC.

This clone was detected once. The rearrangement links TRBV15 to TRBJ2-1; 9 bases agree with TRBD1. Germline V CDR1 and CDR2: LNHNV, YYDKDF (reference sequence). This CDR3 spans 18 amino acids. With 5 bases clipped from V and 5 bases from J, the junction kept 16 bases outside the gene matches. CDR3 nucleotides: TGTGCCACCAGCCCAACAGGGGGCTACCTCAGCGGGGACAATGAGCAGTTCTTC. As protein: CATSPTGGYLSGDNEQFF.

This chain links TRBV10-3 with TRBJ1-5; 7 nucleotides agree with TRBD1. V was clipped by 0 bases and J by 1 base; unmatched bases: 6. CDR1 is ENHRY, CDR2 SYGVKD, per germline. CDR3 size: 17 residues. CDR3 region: CAISESPGGVSNQPQHF. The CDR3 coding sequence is TGTGCCATCAGTGAGTCGCCAGGGGGAGTGAGCAATCAGCCCCAGCATTTT.

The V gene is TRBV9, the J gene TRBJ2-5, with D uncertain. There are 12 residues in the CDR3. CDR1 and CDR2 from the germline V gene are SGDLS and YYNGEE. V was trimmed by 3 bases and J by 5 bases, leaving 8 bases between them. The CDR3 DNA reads TGTGCCAGCAGCGCCAGCGACGAGACCCAGTACTTC. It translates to CASSASDETQYF.

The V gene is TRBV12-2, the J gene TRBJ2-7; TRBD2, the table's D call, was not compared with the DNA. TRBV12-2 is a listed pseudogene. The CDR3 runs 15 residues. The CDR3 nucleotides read TGTGCAAGTCGCTTCCGACTAGACATTTGCTACGAGCAGTACTTC. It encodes CASRFRLDICYEQYF.

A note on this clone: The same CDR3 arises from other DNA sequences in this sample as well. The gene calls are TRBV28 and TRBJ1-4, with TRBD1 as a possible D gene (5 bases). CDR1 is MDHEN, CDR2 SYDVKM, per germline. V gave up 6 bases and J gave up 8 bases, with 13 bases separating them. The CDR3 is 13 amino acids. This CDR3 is CASRRQLNEKLFF. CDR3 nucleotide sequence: TGTGCCAGCAGAAGACAGCTTAACGAAAAACTGTTTTTT.